Presented here are 30 T cell receptor beta chains from one specimen sequenced in a study of blood T cells in healthy people across ages. The use of a sample-barcoded 5' primer and a J-beta primer mix characterized a second PCR of about 7 to 12 cycles. Via MiXCR, TCRdb re-called the 5' RACE reads, giving one row per CDR3 protein. The table lists over 1,300,000 distinct CDR3 sequences, approximately 63% of them singletons. The sample taken for sequencing was blood. The receptors derive from a man aged 18 to 30 in good health.

The genes are TRBV20-1 and TRBJ2-7; D is possibly TRBD1 (6 bases). The CDR3 extends over 13 amino acids. The V end lost 5 bases, the J end lost 3 bases, and 14 bases lay between the germline ends. CDR1 is DFQATT and CDR2 is SNEGSKA in the germline V gene (reference sequence). The CDR3, as DNA: TGCAGTGCTCAGGACGGGACAAGCTACGAGCAGTACTTC. It translates to CSAQDGTSYEQYF.

This chain joins TRBV7-9 and TRBJ2-7; 7 positions agree with TRBD2. This CDR3 has 16 residues. Germline V lookup: CDR1 SEHNR, CDR2 FQNEAQ (reference sequence). Losses at the gene ends were 2 bases for V and 0 bases for J; bases not matched to a gene: 7. The CDR3 protein is CASSLFSGYTSYEQYF. The CDR3 DNA is TGTGCCAGCAGCTTATTTAGCGGGTACACCTCCTACGAGCAGTACTTC.

The chain couples TRBV2 to TRBJ2-5; D ambiguous. Germline V gene lookup returns CDR1 SNHLY and CDR2 FYNNEI. V was trimmed by 2 bases and J by 7 bases, leaving 11 bases between them. CDR3 length: 13 amino acids. For the CDR3, the DNA is TGTGCCAGCAGTGAATCCAGAGTGGGGACCCAGTACTTC. The encoded protein is CASSESRVGTQYF.

The chain links TRBV5-1 to TRBJ1-1; 12 bases agree with TRBD1. This CDR3 comprises 16 residues. Germline V lookup: CDR1 SGHRS, CDR2 YFSETQ. Unmatched junction bases numbered 13, after V lost 6 bases and J lost 7 bases. CDR3 residues: CASNWPGDRGRSEAFF. The DNA for the CDR3 is TGCGCCAGCAACTGGCCCGGGGACAGGGGGCGAAGTGAAGCTTTCTTT.

This chain connects TRBV7-2 to TRBJ2-4, with 11 bases identical to TRBD2. Matching the DNA end better, TRBJ2-7 makes the J call doubtful. The CDR3 is made up of 17 amino acids. Germline CDR1 and CDR2: SGHTA and FQGNSA. CDR3 protein: CASSLALTSGSQYEQYF. The CDR3 nucleotides are TGTGCCAGCAGCTTAGCGCTAACTAGCGGGAGTCAATACGAGCAGTACTTC.

The chain employs TRBV6-5 and TRBJ2-5; TRBD2 matches at 9 bases. CDR1 is MNHEY, CDR2 SVGAGI, per germline. V trimming: 2 bases; J trimming: 4 bases; junction bases outside the gene matches: 8. The CDR3 is made up of 16 amino acids. The CDR3 loop reads CASSYLGREGRETQYF. The CDR3 nucleotides read TGTGCCAGCAGTTACCTGGGGCGGGAGGGCCGAGAGACCCAGTACTTC.

Only a few counts were recorded for this clonotype. V gene TRBV7-9 combines with J gene TRBJ2-4, with 9 bases lining up with TRBD1. Germline values: CDR1 SEHNR, CDR2 FQNEAQ (reference sequence). The CDR3 consists of 18 residues. J was trimmed by 7 bases and V by 4 bases; bases with no gene match: 17. CDR3 amino acids: CASSSTSLQTGGINIQYF. CDR3 DNA sequence: TGTGCCAGCAGCTCTACCAGTTTACAGACAGGGGGGATTAACATTCAGTACTTC.

This clonotype was counted between two and nine times. The J gene is TRBJ2-5, the V gene TRBV6-5, with TRBD2 identical over 8 bases. The CDR3 loop spans 15 amino acids. Trimming took 4 bases from V and 1 from J; bases not matched to a gene: 5. Germline V gives CDR1 MNHEY, CDR2 SVGAGI. CDR3 DNA sequence: TGTGCCAGCAGTTCCAGCGGGGGACTCCAAGAGACCCAGTACTTC. This sequence encodes CASSSSGGLQETQYF.

This chain uses TRBV10-3 with TRBJ2-7; perhaps D is TRBD1 or TRBD2 (5 bases each). The DNA end lines up better with TRBJ2-5; the J call may be wrong. Germline-derived CDR1 and CDR2 are ENHRY and SYGVKD. The CDR3 is made up of 14 amino acids. DNA for the CDR3: TGTGCCATCAGTGAGTCGGGACGGGCCCAGACCCAGTACTTC. Protein product: CAISESGRAQTQYF.

The chain employs TRBV20-1 and TRBJ2-7; D is tentatively TRBD1 or TRBD2 (6 bases each). Trimming took off 4 bases at V and 2 bases at J, with 15 bases between the two ends. Germline CDR1 is DFQATT and CDR2 is SNEGSKA (reference sequence). The CDR3 has 14 residues. CDR3 nucleotides: TGCAGTGCTAAGAGAGGAGGGACAACCTACGAGCAGTACTTC. Translated, it gives CSAKRGGTTYEQYF.

This clonotype was detected a few times. J is TRBJ2-2 and V is TRBV15; the match to TRBD2 covers 7 bases. The CDR3 covers 14 residues. V lost 1 base, J lost 6 bases, and 2 bases stayed unmatched. Germline-derived CDR1 and CDR2 are LNHNV and YYDKDF (reference sequence). CDR3 protein: CATSRGRGAGELFF. The CDR3 bases are TGTGCCACCAGCAGAGGCCGGGGGGCCGGGGAGCTGTTTTTT.

The chain combines TRBV11-2 with TRBJ1-1; D gene uncertain. Trimming took 2 bases from V and 1 from J, leaving 11 bases between them. Germline CDR1 reads SGHAT; CDR2 reads FQNNGV. This CDR3 contains 15 residues. For the CDR3, the DNA is TGTGCCAGCAGCTTAAAAGGGTTGGGGAACACTGAAGCTTTCTTT. Its protein product is CASSLKGLGNTEAFF.

The chain couples TRBV29-1 to TRBJ2-3; a possible D gene is TRBD2 (5 bases). Trimming took off 5 bases at V and 6 bases at J, with 21 bases between the two ends. There are 15 residues in the CDR3. From germline, CDR1 is SQVTM and CDR2 ANQGSEA. The CDR3: CSVIPYSSTGDTQYF. CDR3 DNA: TGCAGCGTTATTCCTTATAGTTCCACGGGGGATACGCAGTATTTT.

This clonotype was detected only once. The rearrangement joins TRBV27 to TRBJ1-2; TRBD1 agrees at 10 bases. Trimming cost V 5 bases and J 4 bases; bases outside gene matches: 7. Germline CDR1 and CDR2: MNHEY and SMNVEV (reference sequence). CDR3 length equals 15 residues. The CDR3 here is CASSVAGTGVYGYTF. For the CDR3, the DNA is TGTGCCAGCAGTGTCGCCGGGACAGGGGTCTATGGCTACACCTTC.

The V gene is TRBV5-1, the J gene TRBJ2-1; no clear D gene. Germline loops: CDR1 SGHRS, CDR2 YFSETQ. The CDR3 consists of 13 residues. V lost 5 bases and J 5 bases, leaving 11 bases between the germline ends. As DNA, the CDR3 is TGCGCCAGCAGGCAGTCGGCCGACAATGAGCAGTTCTTC. This gives the protein CASRQSADNEQFF.

The gene calls are TRBV12-3 or TRBV12-4 and TRBJ1-3; D unresolved. The CDR3 has 12 residues. Trimming removed 6 bases at V and 4 bases at J, with 7 bases between. The CDR3 loop is CASRSEGNTIYF. The CDR3 region has the DNA TGTGCCAGCAGGTCAGAAGGAAACACCATATATTTT.

This sequence joins TRBV29-1 and TRBJ2-4; D might be TRBD2 (5 bases). With the DNA end fitting TRBJ2-7 better, the J assignment may be wrong. Germline CDR1 is SQVTM and CDR2 is ANQGSEA. CDR3 length equals 12 residues. Written as DNA, the CDR3 is TGCAGCGTTGAATCGGGGTCGGCCGAGCAGTACTTC. Translated: CSVESGSAEQYF.

The table lists this clonotype with a few counts. V is TRBV5-1 and J is TRBJ2-1; 10 nucleotides agree with TRBD1. The CDR3 consists of 17 residues. Germline V gene data show CDR1 as SGHRS and CDR2 as YFSETQ. Trimming took 2 bases from V and 7 from J; bases not matched to a gene: 12. CDR3 sequence: CASSLHRPGQGRNEQFF. CDR3 nucleotides: TGCGCCAGCAGCTTACACCGACCGGGACAGGGGAGGAATGAGCAGTTCTTC. The whole variable domain, filled in from reference TRBV5-1 and TRBJ2-1, reads KAGVTQTPRYLIKTRGQQVTLSCSPISGHRSVSWYQQTPGQGLQFLFEYFSETQRNKGNFPGRFSGRQFSNSRSEMNVSTLELGDSALYLCASSLHRPGQGRNEQFFGPGTRLTVL.

The chain uses TRBV14 and TRBJ2-1, with a possible D match to TRBD2 (5 bases). V was clipped by 2 bases and J by 6 bases, with 20 bases between them. The length of the CDR3 is 17 residues. Germline CDR1 and CDR2: SGHDN and FVKESK. The CDR3 loop is CASSQSHSGVSGNEQFF. The CDR3 DNA reads TGTGCCAGCAGCCAATCCCACTCCGGGGTAAGTGGCAATGAGCAGTTCTTC.

V is TRBV20-1 and J is TRBJ2-1; the D gene could be TRBD1 or TRBD2 (5 bases each). Trimming removed 7 bases at V and 9 bases at J, with 16 bases between. This CDR3 is built from 12 residues. CDR1 and CDR2 from the germline V gene are DFQATT and SNEGSKA (reference sequence). The CDR3 sequence is CSVSGPGREQFF. DNA for the CDR3: TGCAGTGTAAGCGGACCGGGACGTGAGCAGTTCTTC.

This chain uses TRBV20-1 with TRBJ2-3; 8 nucleotides align to TRBD1. This CDR3 is 14 amino acids long. Germline CDR1 and CDR2: DFQATT and SNEGSKA (reference sequence). V shed 6 bases, J shed 3 bases, and the junction held 8 bases outside the gene matches. This CDR3 reads CSAMDRVNTDTQYF. The CDR3 bases are TGCAGTGCCATGGACAGGGTGAATACAGATACGCAGTATTTT.

This clonotype was seen once. A junction end diverges from the germline sequence, so it may reflect a read error. The J gene is TRBJ2-3, the V gene TRBV11-2, with 8 bases fitting TRBD2. The CDR3 totals 15 residues. The germline V gene has CDR1 SGHAT and CDR2 FQNNGV. CDR3 sequence reads: CASSLSSGITDAQYF. The CDR3 DNA reads as TGTGCCAGCAGCTTAAGTAGCGGGATCACAGATGCGCAGTATTTT.

This sequence joins TRBV6-5 and TRBJ2-7; perhaps TRBD2 as D (6 bases). CDR1 and CDR2 (germline): MNHEY, SVGAGI. The CDR3 is made up of 13 amino acids. Trimming cost V 6 bases and J 4 bases, with 13 bases left between them. CDR3 amino acids: CASRLANSYEQYF. CDR3 in DNA: TGTGCCAGCAGACTAGCTAATTCGTACGAGCAGTACTTC.

This clonotype occurred once. The V call is TRBV6-1, the J call TRBJ2-7; the D is unclear. V lost 5 bases and J lost 4, with 12 bases in between. Germline V gene lookup returns CDR1 MNHNS and CDR2 SASEGT. This CDR3 region has 13 residues. CDR3 region: CASSFGEIYEQYF. In nucleotides, the CDR3 is TGTGCCAGCAGTTTCGGAGAAATTTACGAGCAGTACTTC.

The J gene is TRBJ2-3, the V gene TRBV7-9; possibly TRBD1 for D (6 bases). V was clipped by 5 bases and J by 6 bases, with 12 bases between them. The CDR3 covers 13 residues. The V gene's germline CDR1 is SEHNR and CDR2 FQNEAQ (reference sequence). CDR3 sequence reads: CASSVGTIDTQYF. In DNA form, the CDR3 reads TGTGCCAGCAGCGTAGGGACAATCGATACGCAGTATTTT.

The V gene is TRBV7-9, the J gene TRBJ2-1; 11 positions agree with TRBD2. This CDR3 has 17 amino acids. Germline assignment: CDR1 SEHNR and CDR2 FQNEAQ (reference sequence). V lost 4 bases, J lost 2 bases, and 7 bases stayed unmatched. The CDR3 DNA sequence: TGTGCCAGCAGCTCGACTAGCGGGGTCCCGGCCTACAATGAGCAGTTCTTC. This gives the protein CASSSTSGVPAYNEQFF. Based on the CDR3 plus reference TRBV7-9 and TRBJ2-1, the full variable domain is DTGVSQNPRHKITKRGQNVTFRCDPISEHNRLYWYRQTLGQGPEFLTYFQNEAQLEKSRLLSDRFSAERPKGSFSTLEIQRTEQGDSAMYLCASSSTSGVPAYNEQFFGPGTRLTVL.

This chain links TRBV15 with TRBJ1-6; D uncertain. V was cut by 4 bases and J by 9 bases, with 10 bases left in between. Germline lookup yields CDR1 LNHNV and CDR2 YYDKDF (reference sequence). This CDR3 has 13 amino acids. CDR3 DNA sequence: TGTGCCACCAGCACCTACCGGGGTTCACCCCTCCACTTT. The encoded protein is CATSTYRGSPLHF. Supplemented by reference TRBV15 and TRBJ1-6, the full variable domain reads DAMVIQNPRYQVTQFGKPVTLSCSQTLNHNVMYWYQQKSSQAPKLLFHYYDKDFNNEADTPDNFQSRRPNTSFCFLDIRSPGLGDTAMYLCATSTYRGSPLHFGNGTRLTVT.

The chain employs TRBV3-1 and TRBJ1-4; 8 positions agree with TRBD1. The junction had 7 bases not matched to a gene; V was cut back by 2 bases and J by 8 bases. Germline V gene sequence: CDR1 LGHDT, CDR2 YNNKEL (reference sequence). This CDR3 spans 15 amino acids. CDR3 sequence: CASSQLDRGKEKLFF. CDR3 coding DNA: TGTGCCAGCAGCCAACTAGACAGGGGTAAAGAAAAACTGTTTTTT.

This chain connects TRBV4-2 to TRBJ2-7; D may be TRBD2 (5 bases). The tail of the sequence fits TRBJ2-5 better, so the J call may be wrong. Germline values: CDR1 LGHNA, CDR2 YNFKEQ. This CDR3 has 15 amino acids. For the CDR3, the DNA is TGTGCCAGCGGATTGCGGGCTTCGGGGTGGGAGACCCAGTACTTC. Its translation is CASGLRASGWETQYF.

This chain joins TRBV4-1 and TRBJ2-7; 7 positions agree with TRBD2. The CDR3 has 15 amino acids. V lost 1 base to trimming and J lost 2 bases; unmatched junction nucleotides: 5. Germline V CDR1 and CDR2: MGHRA, YSYEKL. CDR3 DNA sequence: TGCGCCAGCAGCCAAGGTCAAGCGGGGCCCTACGAGCAGTACTTC. The encoded protein is CASSQGQAGPYEQYF.